This entry concerns a single TCR beta chain. The data belong to a study of blood T cell repertoires in COVID-19. In the study overall: Some COVID-19 samples were acute and others convalescent; all came from the United States, Italy and Spain. PBMCs, B-cell-depleted T cells, or T cells provided the cDNA or gDNA that made up the material.

The V gene's germline CDR1 is ENHRY and CDR2 SYGVKD. Trimming shortened V by 4 bases and J by 3 bases, and 10 bases separated the two germline ends. This CDR3 region has 13 residues. As originally analysed: It was from reference gene primer amplification that nucleated cell counts were estimated. Assay used: immunoSEQ multiplex PCR; TCRdb lists only in-frame clones, some missing. That table furnishes V, J and clone size, whereas the DNA furnished D and trimming. The sample consists of about 140,000 clones, over 75% of them appearing once. The sequencing sample was made of peripheral blood. This rearrangement joins TRBV10-3 to TRBJ2-7; the D is unclear. The sequence came from a man in his forties or fifties with acute or convalescent COVID-19. The DNA of the CDR3 is TGTGCCATCAGTGGCGCAGGCCACTACGAGCAGTACTTC. It specifies CAISGAGHYEQYF.